The clone carrying this T cell receptor (beta chain) was seen at least ten times. Its antigen is unknown. V was pared by 5 bases and J by 5 bases, with 7 bases of the junction left unmatched. The CDR3 runs 14 residues. Hyperthyroidism patients were newly diagnosed, ill under 2 months, and aged 18 to 65 years. Other autoimmune diseases, uncontrolled infections, pregnancy or lactation excluded patients from enrollment. Diagnosis used clinical symptoms, serum thyroxine, TRAb, thyroid ultrasound and orbital computed tomography. This sample is part of a study of Graves' ophthalmopathy and Graves' hyperthyroidism. As the template, RNA transcripts were used to amplify TCR beta CDR3 regions. Investigators did first-round RT-PCR with HTBI primers, then second-round multiplex PCR. TCRdb reprocessed the multiplex PCR reads with MiXCR, giving one entry per CDR3 protein. The sample lists roughly 600,000 distinct CDR3 sequences, just under 40% seen once, with over 3.5% in the top ten.

General observations from the study: The majority of expanded thyroid clonotypes above 0.001 frequency also occurred in blood.

The specimen sequenced was peripheral blood or thyroid tissue (not recorded which). The chain joins TRBV12-3 or TRBV12-4 to TRBJ2-5; 8 nucleotides match TRBD2. The source is an adult man with Graves' hyperthyroidism. In DNA form, the CDR3 reads TGTGCCAGCAGTCCCGGGACTAGTAGTGAGACCCAGTACTTC. Translating it yields CASSPGTSSETQYF.